This is a list of T cell receptor beta chains from one sample in a study of regulatory T cells in long-lasting Graves disease. Using its own MiXCR run on the multiplex PCR reads, TCRdb lists one record per CDR3 protein. The table lists 350,000 to 450,000 distinct CDR3 sequences, 20% to 25% of them singletons. The starting material was peripheral blood mononuclear cells (PBMCs), obtained when the disease was refractory, from a patient treated with antithyroid drugs. The receptors stem from a woman aged 35 to 49 with Graves disease. CDR3s include the opening cysteine and the closing phenylalanine or tryptophan.

j_call,v_call,cdr3_length,cdr3_aa
TRBJ2-4,TRBV6-1,17,CASSPTIPGQGFGTQYF
TRBJ1-5,TRBV7-2,15,CASSGEAQRNQPQHF
TRBJ2-1,TRBV28,13,CASSSYRVGEQFF
TRBJ2-2,TRBV30,17,CACAWGLAGLGTGELFF
TRBJ2-3,TRBV27,16,CASSSGAGFGTDTQYF
TRBJ1-1,TRBV19,13,CASSIQGFTEAFF
TRBJ2-1,TRBV27,17,CASRLAGGPKAYNEQFF
TRBJ2-3,TRBV15,16,CATSSKRVPNMDTQYF
TRBJ2-7,TRBV25-1,16,CASSEYQTGTPSEQYF
TRBJ2-2,TRBV2,17,CASSVDRQGGYTGELFF
TRBJ1-5,TRBV19,14,CASRPADFSEPQHF
TRBJ2-1,TRBV11-2,12,CASSPLGREQFF
TRBJ2-5,TRBV6-2/TRBV6-3,12,CASRTRGETQYF
TRBJ2-4,TRBV5-5,14,CASSLVLAKNIQYF
TRBJ1-2,TRBV28,16,CASSPTGQLMPYGYTF
TRBJ1-3,TRBV12-3/TRBV12-4,14,CASSRNQGGNTIYF
TRBJ1-5,TRBV2,15,CASSDWRGPNQPQHF
TRBJ2-4,TRBV15,12,CATSRDWGKRGF
TRBJ2-1,TRBV6-1,12,CASSDVYNEQFF
TRBJ2-5,TRBV11-2,16,CASSLEGGGSRKTQYF
TRBJ2-1,TRBV20-1,12,CSATGLLNEQFF
TRBJ2-7,TRBV5-1,13,CASSLWTDNEQYF
TRBJ2-2,TRBV2,14,CASSWRVLTGELFF
TRBJ2-7,TRBV7-9,14,CASSQGQGVYEQYF
TRBJ2-7,TRBV12-3/TRBV12-4,13,CASRPTGIPEQYF
TRBJ2-2,TRBV11-2,16,CASSLGTSGRAGELFF
TRBJ2-1,TRBV6-2/TRBV6-3,12,CASSYSPGQGLF
TRBJ2-5,TRBV28,17,CASSAWTSGRASVTQYF
TRBJ2-6,TRBV20-1,16,CSAYTGFTSGANVLTF
TRBJ2-2,TRBV7-9,16,CASSRGTGENTGELFF
TRBJ1-3,TRBV9,16,CASSLGQGKSGNTIYF
TRBJ1-1,TRBV5-1,15,CASSSSGTVNTEAFF
TRBJ1-2,TRBV12-3/TRBV12-4,13,CASATGLVYGYTF
TRBJ2-7,TRBV28,18,CASSRSAGGSSVWYEQYF
TRBJ2-7,TRBV25-1,11,CASRQGDEQYF
TRBJ2-5,TRBV25-1,14,CASSEFKGKETQYF
TRBJ2-7,TRBV11-2,11,CASATGDEQYF
TRBJ1-1,TRBV12-3/TRBV12-4,13,CATSWSWNTEAFF
TRBJ2-7,TRBV6-1,15,CASSILAGGRYEQYF
TRBJ1-2,TRBV20-1,14,CSAPRRTANYGYTF
TRBJ2-2,TRBV6-1,14,CASTGLTNTGELFF
TRBJ2-7,TRBV5-5,13,CASSPHDGLEQYF
TRBJ2-5,TRBV11-2,15,CASSFIRDSQETQYF
TRBJ1-3,TRBV6-1,18,CASSARRTGAGSGNTIYF
TRBJ2-4,TRBV3-1,14,CASSQRGGGNIQYF
TRBJ1-5,TRBV2,13,CASKGFQDQPQHF
TRBJ1-2,TRBV5-8,14,CASSPGQKLYGYTF
TRBJ1-4,TRBV13,14,CATGPGRLNEKLFF
TRBJ2-4,TRBV3-1,17,CASSYNRGSEAKNIQYF
TRBJ2-5,TRBV28,14,CASSLYGTKETQYF
TRBJ1-5,TRBV11-2,15,CASSFGTGVNQPQHF
TRBJ2-7,TRBV5-6,14,CASSLGGLYYEQYF
TRBJ2-1,TRBV11-2,16,CASSQGGGRLYNEQFF
TRBJ2-7,TRBV5-5,14,CASSPSGRVNEQYF
TRBJ1-4,TRBV28,13,CASWDTRGEKLFF